The sequence of this T cell receptor (beta chain) was determined in a study of cytomegalovirus exposure and HLA in healthy donors. This CDR3 is built from 14 residues. The V gene's germline CDR1 is WSHSY and CDR2 SAAADI. With 6 bases removed from V and 1 base from J, the gap between germline ends came to 10 bases. Sequencing was performed with immunoSEQ multiplex PCR; in TCRdb, only in-frame clones are kept and a portion is missing. The sample holds about 49,000 clones, 94% seen once. The chain recombines TRBV10-2 with TRBJ1-5; D gene ambiguous. This TCR was sampled from a woman in her late teens or twenties in good health and CMV-seropositive. The sample comprised PBMCs. The CDR3 bases are TGCGCCAGCAGCCGGGAATTGAGCAATCAGCCCCAGCATTTT. It yields the protein CASSRELSNQPQHF.